These 2 T cell receptor beta chains were sequenced from one sample in a study of blood T cell repertoires in COVID-19 (dated by TCRdb to 2020 to 2021). The receptor library was made with the immunoSEQ multiplex PCR assay. Sourced from immuneACCESS, this table was stored by TCRdb with only in-frame sequences that have V and J called. A share of the clones is absent; for the studies checked, an unresolved V gene accounts for under half, and the remainder has no known explanation. Counted in this sample were about 180,000 clones; 70% to 85% of them appeared once. The top ten hold roughly 9.8% of the sample. Input material: peripheral blood. These receptors all come from a woman of 80 years or more with acute or convalescent COVID-19.

This clone was found once. The chain couples TRBV13 to TRBJ2-3; 7 bases map to TRBD1. The CDR3 is made up of 16 amino acids. V was pared by 2 bases and J by 3 bases, with 8 bases of the junction left unmatched. The V gene's germline CDR1 is PRHDT and CDR2 FYEKMQ (reference sequence). As DNA, the CDR3 is TGTGCCAGCAGCTTACCCTGGACAGGCAGAACAGATACGCAGTATTTT. It encodes CASSLPWTGRTDTQYF.

The V and J genes are TRBV5-4 and TRBJ1-6, with D tentatively TRBD1 (5 bases). Germline CDR1 reads SGHNT; CDR2 reads YYREEE (reference sequence). The V end was cut by 4 bases, the J end by 5 bases, with 13 bases between. CDR3 length: 15 residues. CDR3 nucleotide sequence: TGTGCCAGCAGCCTGGCGGGGGGAAATAATTCACCCCTCCACTTT. It specifies CASSLAGGNNSPLHF. Together with reference TRBV5-4 and TRBJ1-6, the CDR3 gives the full variable domain: ETGVTQSPTHLIKTRGQQVTLRCSSQSGHNTVSWYQQALGQGPQFIFQYYREEENGRGNFPPRFSGLQFPNYSSELNVNALELDDSALYLCASSLAGGNNSPLHFGNGTRLTVT.